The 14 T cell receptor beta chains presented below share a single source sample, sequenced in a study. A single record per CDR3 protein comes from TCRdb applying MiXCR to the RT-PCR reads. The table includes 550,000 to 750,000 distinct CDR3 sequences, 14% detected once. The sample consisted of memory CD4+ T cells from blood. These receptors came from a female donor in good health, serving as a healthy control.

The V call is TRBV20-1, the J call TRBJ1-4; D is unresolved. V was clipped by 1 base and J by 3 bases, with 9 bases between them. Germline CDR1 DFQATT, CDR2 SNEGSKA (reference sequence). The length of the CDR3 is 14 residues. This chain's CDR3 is CSARAWQSNEKLFF. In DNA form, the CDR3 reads TGCAGTGCTAGAGCGTGGCAGTCTAATGAAAAACTGTTTTTT.

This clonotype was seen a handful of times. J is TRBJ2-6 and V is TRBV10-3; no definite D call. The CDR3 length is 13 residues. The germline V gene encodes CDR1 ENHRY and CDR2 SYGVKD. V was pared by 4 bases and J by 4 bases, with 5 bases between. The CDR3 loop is CAISVDGANVLTF. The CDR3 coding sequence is TGTGCCATCAGTGTGGACGGGGCCAACGTCCTGACTTTC.

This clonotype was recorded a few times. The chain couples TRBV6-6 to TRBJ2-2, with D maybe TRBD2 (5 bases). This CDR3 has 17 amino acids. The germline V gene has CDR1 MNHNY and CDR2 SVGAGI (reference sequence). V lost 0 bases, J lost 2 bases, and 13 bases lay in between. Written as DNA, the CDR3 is TGTGCCAGCAGTTACTCGGAGAGGGCCCTTAACACCGGGGAGCTGTTTTTT. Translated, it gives CASSYSERALNTGELFF.

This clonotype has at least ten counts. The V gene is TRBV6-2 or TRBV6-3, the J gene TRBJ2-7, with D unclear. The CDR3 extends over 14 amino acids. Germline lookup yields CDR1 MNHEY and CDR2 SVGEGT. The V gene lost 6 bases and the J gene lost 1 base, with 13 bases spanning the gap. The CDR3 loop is CASRPGPTSYEQYF. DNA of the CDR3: TGTGCCAGCAGGCCCGGGCCGACTTCCTACGAGCAGTACTTC.

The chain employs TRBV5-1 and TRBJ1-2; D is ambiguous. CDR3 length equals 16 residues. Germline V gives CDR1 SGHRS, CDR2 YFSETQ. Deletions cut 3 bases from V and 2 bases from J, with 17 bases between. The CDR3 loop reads CASSSLAGDLNYGYTF. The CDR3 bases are TGCGCCAGCAGCTCCTTAGCTGGGGATCTGAACTATGGCTACACCTTC.

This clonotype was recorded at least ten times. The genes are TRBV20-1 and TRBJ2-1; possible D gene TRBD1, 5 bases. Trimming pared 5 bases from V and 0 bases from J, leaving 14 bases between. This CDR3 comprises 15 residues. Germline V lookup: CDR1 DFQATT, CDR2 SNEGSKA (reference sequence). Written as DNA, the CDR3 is TGCAGTGCTTGGGGCCCAACAGGCTCCTACAATGAGCAGTTCTTC. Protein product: CSAWGPTGSYNEQFF.

The DNA for the CDR3 is TGTGCCACCGGAGACGGCGGGTACACCGGGGAGCTGTTTTTT. Amino acids: CATGDGGYTGELFF. The chain carries TRBV24-1 and TRBJ2-2; D perhaps matches TRBD2 (5 bases). CDR3 length: 14 amino acids. Germline assignment: CDR1 KGHDR and CDR2 SFDVKD. Trimming pared 9 bases from V and 3 bases from J, leaving 13 bases between.

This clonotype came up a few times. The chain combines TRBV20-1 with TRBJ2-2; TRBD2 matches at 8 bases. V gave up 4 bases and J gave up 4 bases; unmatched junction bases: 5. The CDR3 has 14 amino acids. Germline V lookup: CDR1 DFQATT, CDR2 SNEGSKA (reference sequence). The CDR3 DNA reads TGCAGTGCTATGTCCGGGGGGGCCACCGGGGAGCTGTTTTTT. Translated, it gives CSAMSGGATGELFF.

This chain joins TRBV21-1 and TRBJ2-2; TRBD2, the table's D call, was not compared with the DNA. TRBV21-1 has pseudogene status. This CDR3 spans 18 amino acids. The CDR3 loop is CASSKIPGLAHRGGELFF. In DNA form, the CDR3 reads TGTGCCAGCAGCAAAATACCGGGACTAGCGCATAGGGGCGGGGAGCTGTTTTTT.

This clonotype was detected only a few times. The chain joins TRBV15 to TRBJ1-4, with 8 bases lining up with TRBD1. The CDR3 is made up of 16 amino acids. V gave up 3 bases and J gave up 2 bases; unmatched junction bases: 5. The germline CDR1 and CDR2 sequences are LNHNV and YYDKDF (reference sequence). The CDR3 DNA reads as TGTGCCACCAGCAGGGGAACAGGGGGGACTAATGAAAAACTGTTTTTT. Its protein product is CATSRGTGGTNEKLFF.

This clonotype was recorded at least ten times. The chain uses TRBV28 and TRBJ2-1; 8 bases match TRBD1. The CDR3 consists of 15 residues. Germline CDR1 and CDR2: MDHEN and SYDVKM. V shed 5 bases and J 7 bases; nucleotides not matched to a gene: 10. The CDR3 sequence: CASSGGVGQVNEQFF. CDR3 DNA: TGTGCCAGCAGTGGCGGAGTGGGACAGGTGAATGAGCAGTTCTTC.

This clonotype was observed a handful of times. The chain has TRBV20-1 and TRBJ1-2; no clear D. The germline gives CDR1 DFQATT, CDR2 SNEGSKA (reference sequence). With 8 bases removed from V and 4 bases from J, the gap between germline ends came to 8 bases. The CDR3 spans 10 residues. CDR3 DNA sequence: TGCAGTAGCCGGGCCTATGGCTACACCTTC. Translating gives CSSRAYGYTF.

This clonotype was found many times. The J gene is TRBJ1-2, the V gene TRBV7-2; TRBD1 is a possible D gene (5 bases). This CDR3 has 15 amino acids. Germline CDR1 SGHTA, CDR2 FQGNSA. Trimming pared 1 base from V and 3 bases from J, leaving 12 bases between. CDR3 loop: CASSLGGGGDYGYTF. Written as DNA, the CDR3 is TGTGCCAGCAGCTTAGGCGGGGGGGGAGACTATGGCTACACCTTC.

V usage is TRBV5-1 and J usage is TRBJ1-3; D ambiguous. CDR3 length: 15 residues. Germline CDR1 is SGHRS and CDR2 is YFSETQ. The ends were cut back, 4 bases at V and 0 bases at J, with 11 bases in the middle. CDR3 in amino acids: CASSTDWGSGNTIYF. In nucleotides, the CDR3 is TGCGCCAGCAGCACGGATTGGGGCTCTGGAAACACCATATATTTT.